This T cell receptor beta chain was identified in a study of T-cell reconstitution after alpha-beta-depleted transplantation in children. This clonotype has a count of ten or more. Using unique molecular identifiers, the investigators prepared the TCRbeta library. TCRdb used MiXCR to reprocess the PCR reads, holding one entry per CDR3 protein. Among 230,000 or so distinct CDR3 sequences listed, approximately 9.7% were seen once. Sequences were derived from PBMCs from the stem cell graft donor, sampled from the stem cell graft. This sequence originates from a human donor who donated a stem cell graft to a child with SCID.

The CDR3 sequence is CASGSGRGPTTDTQYF. CDR3 sequence (DNA): TGTGCCAGCGGTTCGGGGAGGGGCCCTACCACAGATACGCAGTATTTT. The chain carries TRBV12-3 or TRBV12-4 and TRBJ2-3, with TRBD2 matching 7 bases. J was trimmed by 2 bases and V by 8 bases; bases with no gene match: 13. CDR3 length: 16 residues.